This T cell receptor beta chain was retrieved from a study of blood T cells in healthy people across ages. This clonotype was picked up a small number of times. Sample-barcoded 5' priming and a J-beta primer mix drove a second PCR of about 6 to 11 cycles. TCRdb recomputed calls from the 5' RACE reads with MiXCR, one row per CDR3 protein. The sample has 600,000 to 900,000 distinct CDR3 sequences, more than 25% seen once. This sample also appeared in a second study, on T cells of mothers and their children.

The source material was blood. This clonotype was sampled from a boy aged 5-17 years in good health.

The CDR3 DNA reads TGTGCCAGCAGTTCACCCGGAGGACAGGGGGACAATGAGCAGTTCTTC. Translation gives CASSSPGGQGDNEQFF. The V call is TRBV12-3 or TRBV12-4, the J call TRBJ2-1, with 10 bases that match TRBD1. CDR3 length equals 16 residues. V was pared by 4 bases and J by 5 bases, with 8 bases of the junction left unmatched.